This T cell receptor (beta chain) was recovered during a study of Graves' ophthalmopathy and Graves' hyperthyroidism. Regarding the study as a whole: Ophthalmopathy progression prediction by the model yielded a sensitivity of approximately 71% and a specificity of around 72%.

This clonotype has ten or more counts. Its antigen is unidentified. For repertoire sequencing, the TCR beta CDR3 regions were amplified from RNA transcripts. RT-PCR was first run with HTBI primers, then multiplex PCR in a second round. TCRdb reprocessed the multiplex PCR reads via MiXCR and lists one record per CDR3 protein. The top ten hold 7.1% of the sample, which has hundreds of thousands of distinct CDR3 sequences, about 24% seen once. The CDR3 is 16 residues long. Germline assignment: CDR1 MNHNS and CDR2 SASEGT. V shed 4 bases, J shed 2 bases, and the junction held 6 bases outside the gene matches. Aged 18 to 65, hyperthyroidism patients had new diagnoses of under 2 months' duration. Around 9.9 ml of fresh blood yielded the PBMCs by density gradient.

The source material was peripheral blood. This receptor was obtained from a young woman with stable Graves' hyperthyroidism. Some clones in this sample may be carry-over from other donors' samples. The genes are TRBV6-1 and TRBJ1-1, with TRBD1 matching over 11 bases. The CDR3 DNA reads as TGTGCCAGCAGTGGGCGGGACAGGGGGACTAACACTGAAGCTTTCTTT. As protein: CASSGRDRGTNTEAFF.